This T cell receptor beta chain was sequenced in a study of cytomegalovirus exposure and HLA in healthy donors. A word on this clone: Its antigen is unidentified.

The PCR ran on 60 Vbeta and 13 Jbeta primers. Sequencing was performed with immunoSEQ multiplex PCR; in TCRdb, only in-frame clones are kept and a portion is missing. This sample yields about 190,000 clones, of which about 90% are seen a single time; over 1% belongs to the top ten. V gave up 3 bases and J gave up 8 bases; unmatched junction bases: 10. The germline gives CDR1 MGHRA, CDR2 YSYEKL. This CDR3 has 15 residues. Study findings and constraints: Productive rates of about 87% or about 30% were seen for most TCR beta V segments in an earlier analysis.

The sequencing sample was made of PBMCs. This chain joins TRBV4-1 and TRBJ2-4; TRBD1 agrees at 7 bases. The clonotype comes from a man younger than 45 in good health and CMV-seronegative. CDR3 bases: TGCGCCAGCAGCCAGAGCCACAGACAGGGCCACATTCAGTACTTC. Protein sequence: CASSQSHRQGHIQYF.